This T cell receptor beta chain was found in a study of tumor-infiltrating lymphocytes in primary liver carcinoma. The length of the CDR3 is 19 residues. V lost 6 bases to trimming and J lost 2 bases; unmatched junction nucleotides: 17. The germline gives CDR1 MDHEN, CDR2 SYDVKM. This clonotype has just one count. Unsorted whole blood supplied the blood RNA, and germline DNA was isolated too. Priming with a constant-region primer yielded TCR beta cDNA from around 0.45 ug total RNA. Three nested multiplex PCR rounds of slightly modified ARM-PCR generated TCR beta libraries. PCR rounds one and two used TRBV1-TRBV30 forward primers with a C-beta reverse primer for around 9 cycles each. TCRdb analysed the multiplex PCR reads with MiXCR anew, one entry per CDR3 protein. Here the sample spans almost 200,000 distinct CDR3 sequences, about 61% being singletons.

This sequence joins TRBV28 and TRBJ2-1, with 9 nucleotides matching TRBD2. The receptor's source is a woman aged 60-70 years with primary liver carcinoma and hepatitis B virus infection. Sequences were obtained from peripheral blood. The CDR3 sequence: CASSLSHPAGGVTYNEQFF. The DNA of the CDR3 is TGTGCCAGCAGCCTATCCCACCCAGCGGGAGGTGTAACCTACAATGAGCAGTTCTTC. The complete variable domain, with remaining parts taken from reference TRBV28 and TRBJ2-1, reads DVKVTQSSRYLVKRTGEKVFLECVQDMDHENMFWYRQDPGLGLRLIYFSYDVKMKEKGDIPEGYSVSREKKERFSLILESASTNQTSMYLCASSLSHPAGGVTYNEQFFGPGTRLTVL.